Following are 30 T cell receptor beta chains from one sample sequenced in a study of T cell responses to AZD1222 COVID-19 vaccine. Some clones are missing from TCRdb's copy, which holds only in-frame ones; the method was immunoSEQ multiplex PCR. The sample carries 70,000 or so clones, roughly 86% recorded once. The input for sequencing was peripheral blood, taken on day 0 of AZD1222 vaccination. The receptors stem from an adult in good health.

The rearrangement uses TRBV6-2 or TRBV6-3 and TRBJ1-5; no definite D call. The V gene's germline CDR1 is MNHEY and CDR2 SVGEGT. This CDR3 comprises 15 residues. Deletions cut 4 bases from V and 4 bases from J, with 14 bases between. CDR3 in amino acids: CASSSPDGSNQPQHF. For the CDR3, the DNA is TGTGCCAGCAGTTCCCCCGACGGATCAAATCAGCCCCAGCATTTT.

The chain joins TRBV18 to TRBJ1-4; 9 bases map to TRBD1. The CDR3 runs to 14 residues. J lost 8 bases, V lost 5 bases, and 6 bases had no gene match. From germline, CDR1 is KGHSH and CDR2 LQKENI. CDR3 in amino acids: CASSKQGADEKLFF. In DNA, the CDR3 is TGTGCCAGCTCAAAACAGGGGGCGGACGAAAAACTGTTTTTT.

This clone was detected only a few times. The CDR3 loop is CSATGDREPYEQYF. CDR3 bases: TGCAGCGCGACGGGGGACAGGGAACCCTACGAGCAGTACTTC. The rearrangement uses TRBV29-1 and TRBJ2-7; TRBD1 matches at 9 bases. V was pared by 7 bases and J by 2 bases, with 9 bases of the junction left unmatched. In germline, CDR1 is SQVTM, CDR2 ANQGSEA. This CDR3 spans 14 amino acids.

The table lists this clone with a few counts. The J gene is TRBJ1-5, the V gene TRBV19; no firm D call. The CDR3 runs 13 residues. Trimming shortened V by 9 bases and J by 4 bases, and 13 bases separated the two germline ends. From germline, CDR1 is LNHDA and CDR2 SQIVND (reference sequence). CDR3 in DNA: TGTGCCAGCCTGCAGACGGGAAATCAGCCCCAGCATTTT. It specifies CASLQTGNQPQHF.

CDR3 DNA sequence: TGTGCCAGTTCAGTGGGGCGAGCCTCTGAAGCTTTCTTT. Translation gives CASSVGRASEAFF. The V call is TRBV19, the J call TRBJ1-1; D is perhaps TRBD1 (5 bases). CDR1 LNHDA and CDR2 SQIVND come from the germline V gene (reference sequence). The germline V and J ends were trimmed by 8 bases and 6 bases, with 16 bases remaining between them. This CDR3 is built from 13 residues.

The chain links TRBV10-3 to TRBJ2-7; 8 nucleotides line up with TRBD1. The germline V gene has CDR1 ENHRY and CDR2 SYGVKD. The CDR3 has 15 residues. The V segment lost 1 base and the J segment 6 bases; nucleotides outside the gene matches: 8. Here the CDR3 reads CAISELGTGPIEQYF. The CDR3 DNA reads TGTGCCATCAGTGAGTTGGGGACAGGTCCTATCGAGCAGTACTTC.

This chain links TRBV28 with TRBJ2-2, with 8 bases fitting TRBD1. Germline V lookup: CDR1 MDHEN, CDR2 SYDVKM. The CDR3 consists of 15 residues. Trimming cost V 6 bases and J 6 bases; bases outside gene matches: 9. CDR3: CASSRGQAESGELFF. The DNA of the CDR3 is TGTGCCAGCAGCCGGGGACAGGCTGAGTCCGGGGAGCTGTTTTTT.

The CDR3 coding sequence is TGTGCCTGGAGTAGAGTCAGGGGATCCACTGAAGCTTTCTTT. Its protein product is CAWSRVRGSTEAFF. The chain employs TRBV30 and TRBJ1-1; D might be TRBD1 (6 bases). V was pared by 2 bases and J by 4 bases, with 14 bases between. Germline loops: CDR1 GTSNPN, CDR2 SVGIG (reference sequence). The CDR3 loop spans 14 amino acids.

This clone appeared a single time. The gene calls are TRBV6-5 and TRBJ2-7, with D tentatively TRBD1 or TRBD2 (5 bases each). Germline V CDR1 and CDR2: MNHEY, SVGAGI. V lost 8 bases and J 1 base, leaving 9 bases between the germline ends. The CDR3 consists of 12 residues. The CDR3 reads CASGGSSYEQYF. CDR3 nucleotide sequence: TGTGCCAGCGGGGGTTCATCCTACGAGCAGTACTTC.

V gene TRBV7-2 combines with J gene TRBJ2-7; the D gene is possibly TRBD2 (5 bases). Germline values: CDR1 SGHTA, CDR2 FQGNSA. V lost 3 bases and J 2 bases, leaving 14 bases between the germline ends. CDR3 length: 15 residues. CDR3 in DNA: TGTGCCAGCAGCTTCCGGTTTAGCGTGGCCTACGAGCAGTACTTC. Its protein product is CASSFRFSVAYEQYF.

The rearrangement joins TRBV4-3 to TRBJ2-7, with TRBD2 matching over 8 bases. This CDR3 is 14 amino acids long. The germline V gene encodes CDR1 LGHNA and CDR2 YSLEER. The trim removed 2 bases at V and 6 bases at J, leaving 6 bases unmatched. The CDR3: CASSQSGRSVEQYF. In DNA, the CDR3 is TGCGCCAGCAGCCAAAGCGGGAGATCAGTCGAGCAGTACTTC.

CDR3 protein: CASSSRGDGTDTQYF. The CDR3 bases are TGTGCCAGCAGCTCACGGGGGGACGGCACAGATACGCAGTATTTT. The chain links TRBV7-6 to TRBJ2-3; 7 bases align to TRBD2. Per the germline V gene, CDR1 is SGHVS and CDR2 is FNYEAQ. The CDR3 extends over 15 amino acids. Losses at the gene ends were 4 bases for V and 1 base for J; bases not matched to a gene: 5.

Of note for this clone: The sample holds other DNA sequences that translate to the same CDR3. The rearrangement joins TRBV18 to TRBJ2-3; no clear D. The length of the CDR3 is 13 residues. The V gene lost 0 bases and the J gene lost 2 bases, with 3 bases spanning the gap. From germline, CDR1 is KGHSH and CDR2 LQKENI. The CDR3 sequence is CASSPPPTDTQYF. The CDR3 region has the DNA TGTGCCAGCTCACCACCCCCCACAGATACGCAGTATTTT.

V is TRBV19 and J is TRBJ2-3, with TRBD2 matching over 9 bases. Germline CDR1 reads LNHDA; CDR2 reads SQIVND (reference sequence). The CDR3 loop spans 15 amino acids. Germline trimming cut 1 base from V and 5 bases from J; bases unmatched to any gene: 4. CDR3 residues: CASSIGILAGDTQYF. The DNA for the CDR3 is TGTGCCAGTAGTATAGGAATACTAGCGGGAGATACGCAGTATTTT.

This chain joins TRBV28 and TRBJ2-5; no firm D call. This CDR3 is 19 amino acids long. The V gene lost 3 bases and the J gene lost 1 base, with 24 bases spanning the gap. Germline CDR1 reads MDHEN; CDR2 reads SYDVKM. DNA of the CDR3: TGTGCCAGCAGTTTCGAGTTTGGTTCGGATTCAGTCCGCCAAGAGACCCAGTACTTC. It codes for CASSFEFGSDSVRQETQYF.

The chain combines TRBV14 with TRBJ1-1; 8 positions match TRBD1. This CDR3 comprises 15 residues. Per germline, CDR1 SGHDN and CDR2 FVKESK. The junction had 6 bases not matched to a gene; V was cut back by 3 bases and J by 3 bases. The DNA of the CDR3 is TGTGCCAGCAGCCAGGACAGGGCCAGATACACTGAAGCTTTCTTT. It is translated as CASSQDRARYTEAFF.

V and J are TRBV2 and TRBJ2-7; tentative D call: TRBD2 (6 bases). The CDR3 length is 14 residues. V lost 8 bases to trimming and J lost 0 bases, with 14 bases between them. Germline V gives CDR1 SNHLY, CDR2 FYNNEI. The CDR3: CASHRGRSSYEQYF. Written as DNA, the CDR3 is TGTGCCAGCCACAGAGGGAGGAGCTCCTACGAGCAGTACTTC.

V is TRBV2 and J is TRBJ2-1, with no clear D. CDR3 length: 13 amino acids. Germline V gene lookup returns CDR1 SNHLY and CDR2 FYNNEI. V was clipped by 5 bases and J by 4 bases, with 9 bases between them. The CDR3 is CASSSIVYNEQFF. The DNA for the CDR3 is TGTGCCAGCAGTAGTATCGTGTACAATGAGCAGTTCTTC.

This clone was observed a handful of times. CDR3: CASSEGTRTGRKKLFF. CDR3 coding DNA: TGTGCCAGCAGTGAGGGTACCAGGACCGGGAGGAAAAAACTGTTTTTT. The chain combines TRBV28 with TRBJ1-4; D is unresolved. This CDR3 has 16 residues. Per germline, CDR1 MDHEN and CDR2 SYDVKM. Trimming took 5 bases from V and 9 from J, leaving 22 bases between them.

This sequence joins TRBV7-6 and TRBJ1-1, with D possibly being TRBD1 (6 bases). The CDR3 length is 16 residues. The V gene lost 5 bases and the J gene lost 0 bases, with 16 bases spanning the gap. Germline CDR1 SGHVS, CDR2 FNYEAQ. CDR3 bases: TGTGCCAGCAGCCCCGAGTGGGGGGCGATGAACACTGAAGCTTTCTTT. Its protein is CASSPEWGAMNTEAFF.

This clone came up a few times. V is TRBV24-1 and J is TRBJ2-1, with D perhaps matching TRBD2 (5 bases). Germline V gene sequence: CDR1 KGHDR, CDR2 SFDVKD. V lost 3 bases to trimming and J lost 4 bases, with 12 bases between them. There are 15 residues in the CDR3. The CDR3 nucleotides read TGTGCCACCAGTGATCCCAGCGGCAGGTACAATGAGCAGTTCTTC. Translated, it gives CATSDPSGRYNEQFF.

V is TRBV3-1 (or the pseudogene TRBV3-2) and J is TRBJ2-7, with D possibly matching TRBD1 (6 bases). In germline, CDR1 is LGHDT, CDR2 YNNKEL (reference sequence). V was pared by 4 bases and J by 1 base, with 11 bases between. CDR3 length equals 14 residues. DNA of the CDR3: TGTGCCAGCAGCCGGATGGACAGTTCCTACGAGCAGTACTTC. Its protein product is CASSRMDSSYEQYF.

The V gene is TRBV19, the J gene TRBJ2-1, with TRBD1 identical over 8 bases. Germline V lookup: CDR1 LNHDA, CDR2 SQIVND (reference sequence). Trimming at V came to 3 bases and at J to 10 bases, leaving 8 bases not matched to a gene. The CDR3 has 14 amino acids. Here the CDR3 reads CASSIGQGTMEQFF. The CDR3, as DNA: TGTGCCAGTAGTATCGGACAGGGTACAATGGAGCAGTTCTTC. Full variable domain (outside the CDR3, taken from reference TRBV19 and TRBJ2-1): DGGITQSPKYLFRKEGQNVTLSCEQNLNHDAMYWYRQDPGQGLRLIYYSQIVNDFQKGDIAEGYSVSREKKESFPLTVTSAQKNPTAFYLCASSIGQGTMEQFFGPGTRLTVL.

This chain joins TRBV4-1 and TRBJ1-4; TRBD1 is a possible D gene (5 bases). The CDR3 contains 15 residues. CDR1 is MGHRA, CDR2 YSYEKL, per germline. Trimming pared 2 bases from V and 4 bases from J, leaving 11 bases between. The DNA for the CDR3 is TGCGCCAGCAGCCAACACGGGACCGGTAATGAAAAACTGTTTTTT. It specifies CASSQHGTGNEKLFF.

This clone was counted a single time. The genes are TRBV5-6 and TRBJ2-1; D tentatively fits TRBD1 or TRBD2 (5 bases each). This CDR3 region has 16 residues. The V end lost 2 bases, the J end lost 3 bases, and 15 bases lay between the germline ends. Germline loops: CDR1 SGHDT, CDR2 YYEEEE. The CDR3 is CASSFGARGFYNEQFF. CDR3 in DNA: TGTGCCAGCAGCTTTGGGGCCCGGGGTTTCTACAATGAGCAGTTCTTC.

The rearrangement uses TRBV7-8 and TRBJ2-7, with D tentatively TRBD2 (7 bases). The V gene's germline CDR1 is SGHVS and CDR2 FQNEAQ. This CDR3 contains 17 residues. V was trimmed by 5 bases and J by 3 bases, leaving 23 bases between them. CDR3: CASSPHGGGGNFYEQYF. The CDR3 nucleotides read TGTGCCAGCAGCCCTCATGGGGGAGGGGGTAACTTCTACGAGCAGTACTTC. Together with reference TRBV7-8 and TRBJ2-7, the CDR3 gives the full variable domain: GAGVSQSPRYKVAKRGQDVALRCDPISGHVSLFWYQQALGQGPEFLTYFQNEAQLDKSGLPSDRFFAERPEGSVSTLKIQRTQQEDSAVYLCASSPHGGGGNFYEQYFGPGTRLTVT.

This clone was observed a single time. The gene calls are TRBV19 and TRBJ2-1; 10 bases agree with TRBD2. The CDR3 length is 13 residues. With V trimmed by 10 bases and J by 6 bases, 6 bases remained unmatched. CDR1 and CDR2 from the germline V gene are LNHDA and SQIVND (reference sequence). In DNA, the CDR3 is TGTGCCACCGAAGCGGGAGGGCCCAATGAGCAGTTCTTC. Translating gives CATEAGGPNEQFF.

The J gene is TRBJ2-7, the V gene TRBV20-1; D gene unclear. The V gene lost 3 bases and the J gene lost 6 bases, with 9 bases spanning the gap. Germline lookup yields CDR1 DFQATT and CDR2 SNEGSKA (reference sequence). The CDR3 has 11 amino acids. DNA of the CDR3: TGCAGTGCTAGTTTTATATCCGAGCAGTACTTC. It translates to CSASFISEQYF.

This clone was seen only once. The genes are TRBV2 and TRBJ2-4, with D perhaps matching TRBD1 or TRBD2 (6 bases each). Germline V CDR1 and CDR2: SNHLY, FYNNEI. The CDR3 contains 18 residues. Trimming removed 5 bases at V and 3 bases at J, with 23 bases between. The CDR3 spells CASSSQGLTGANKNIQYF. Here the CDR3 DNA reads TGTGCCAGCAGTTCACAGGGTTTGACGGGAGCTAACAAAAACATTCAGTACTTC.

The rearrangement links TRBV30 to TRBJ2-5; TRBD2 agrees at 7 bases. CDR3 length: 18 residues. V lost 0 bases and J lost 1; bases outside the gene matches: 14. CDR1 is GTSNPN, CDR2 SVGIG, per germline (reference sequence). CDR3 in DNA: TGTGCCTGGAGTGTACGGCACCGGCTAGCGGATTTCCAAGAGACCCAGTACTTC. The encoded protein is CAWSVRHRLADFQETQYF.